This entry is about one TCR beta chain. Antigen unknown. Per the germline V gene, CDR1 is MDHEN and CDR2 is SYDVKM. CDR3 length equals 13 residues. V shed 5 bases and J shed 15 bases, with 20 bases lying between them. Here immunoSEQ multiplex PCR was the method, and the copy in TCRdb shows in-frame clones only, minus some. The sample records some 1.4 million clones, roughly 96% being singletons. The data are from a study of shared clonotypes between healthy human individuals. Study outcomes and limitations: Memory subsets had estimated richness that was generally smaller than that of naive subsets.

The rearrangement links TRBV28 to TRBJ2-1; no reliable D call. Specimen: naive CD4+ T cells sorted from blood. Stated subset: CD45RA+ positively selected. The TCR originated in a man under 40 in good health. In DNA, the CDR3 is TGTGCCAGCAGTGAGACTCTAGGGTATGGCAGGTTCTTC. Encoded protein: CASSETLGYGRFF.